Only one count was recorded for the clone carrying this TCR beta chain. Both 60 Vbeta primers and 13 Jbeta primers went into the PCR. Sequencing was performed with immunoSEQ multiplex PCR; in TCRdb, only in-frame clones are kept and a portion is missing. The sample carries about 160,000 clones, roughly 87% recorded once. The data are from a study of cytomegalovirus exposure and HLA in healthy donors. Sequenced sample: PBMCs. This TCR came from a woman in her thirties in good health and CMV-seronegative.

This CDR3 is CASSRGTSRNNEQFF. In nucleotides, the CDR3 is TGTGCCAGCAGCCGCGGGACTAGCAGAAACAATGAGCAGTTCTTC. This chain links TRBV28 with TRBJ2-1; 9 bases are a match to TRBD2. CDR1 MDHEN and CDR2 SYDVKM come from the germline V gene. V lost 6 bases and J lost 5; bases outside the gene matches: 8. CDR3 size: 15 residues.